These 23 T cell receptor beta chains were all obtained from the same sample, sequenced in a study of T cell responses to AZD1222 COVID-19 vaccine. Clones were sequenced by immunoSEQ multiplex PCR, and TCRdb holds only the in-frame ones, with some missing. Among roughly 110,000 clones listed, under 90% were seen once. Source: peripheral blood, taken on day 0 of AZD1222 vaccination. Receptors originate from an adult in good health.

V and J are TRBV18 and TRBJ2-7; either TRBD1 or TRBD2 may supply D (5 bases each). This CDR3 is built from 17 residues. Germline V gene lookup returns CDR1 KGHSH and CDR2 LQKENI. The ends were cut back, 0 bases at V and 2 bases at J, with 17 bases in the middle. The CDR3 here is CASSPPGTPKLPYEQYF. The CDR3 DNA reads as TGTGCCAGCTCACCACCGGGGACCCCAAAACTGCCCTACGAGCAGTACTTC.

The rearrangement uses TRBV9 and TRBJ2-7, with 8 nucleotides matching TRBD1. Germline assignment: CDR1 SGDLS and CDR2 YYNGEE. V was pared by 0 bases and J by 5 bases, with 7 bases of the junction left unmatched. The CDR3 has 15 amino acids. The CDR3 sequence is CASSVVPRGLDEQYF. The DNA of the CDR3 is TGTGCCAGCAGCGTAGTGCCCAGGGGGCTCGACGAGCAGTACTTC.

The DNA for the CDR3 is TGCGCCAGCAGCCAGGACAGTTCCTACGAGCAGTACTTC. It is translated as CASSQDSSYEQYF. This chain connects TRBV5-1 to TRBJ2-7; D might be TRBD1 (6 bases). CDR1 is SGHRS, CDR2 YFSETQ, per germline. V was pared by 4 bases and J by 1 base, with 9 bases between. The CDR3 runs 13 residues.

The chain is built from TRBV6-4 and TRBJ2-1; 8 bases fit TRBD2. Germline V gene data show CDR1 as MRHNA and CDR2 as SNTAGT. V dropped 6 bases and J dropped 6; count of bases not matched to a gene: 7. The CDR3 has 14 residues. CDR3 DNA: TGTGCCAGCAGCACCGGGACTAGTGCCAATGAGCAGTTCTTC. Translating gives CASSTGTSANEQFF.

The rearrangement links TRBV27 to TRBJ1-5; possibly TRBD1 for D (5 bases). Germline V gene data show CDR1 as MNHEY and CDR2 as SMNVEV (reference sequence). The CDR3 has 17 residues. V was cut by 5 bases and J by 6 bases, with 23 bases left in between. CDR3 coding DNA: TGTGCCAGCAGTCCCCGCCCCAGCTGGCAGGGTAGTCAGCCCCAGCATTTT. Translation: CASSPRPSWQGSQPQHF.

The rearrangement uses TRBV19 and TRBJ1-2; D ambiguous. Germline values: CDR1 LNHDA, CDR2 SQIVND (reference sequence). There are 15 residues in the CDR3. The V gene lost 6 bases and the J gene lost 0 bases, with 14 bases spanning the gap. DNA of the CDR3: TGTGCCAGTAGGAACGAACACAGAGCTAACTATGGCTACACCTTC. Amino acids: CASRNEHRANYGYTF. The full variable domain, its missing parts supplied by reference TRBV19 and TRBJ1-2, is DGGITQSPKYLFRKEGQNVTLSCEQNLNHDAMYWYRQDPGQGLRLIYYSQIVNDFQKGDIAEGYSVSREKKESFPLTVTSAQKNPTAFYLCASRNEHRANYGYTFGSGTRLTVV.

This rearrangement joins TRBV5-4 to TRBJ2-7; 8 positions match TRBD2. With V trimmed by 4 bases and J by 6 bases, 12 bases remained unmatched. CDR3 length: 15 amino acids. CDR1 is SGHNT, CDR2 YYREEE, per germline (reference sequence). CDR3 sequence reads: CASSLKSGSGSEQYF. The CDR3 bases are TGTGCCAGCAGCCTGAAATCCGGGAGCGGGAGCGAGCAGTACTTC.

The chain recombines TRBV5-8 with TRBJ1-1; D remains ambiguous. The CDR3 spans 16 residues. V was shortened by 0 bases and J by 0 bases, with 12 bases between the two germline ends. Germline CDR1 SGHTS, CDR2 YDEGEE. The chain's CDR3 is CASSLGGMGMNTEAFF. For the CDR3, the DNA is TGTGCCAGCAGCTTGGGAGGGATGGGGATGAACACTGAAGCTTTCTTT.

V and J are TRBV7-9 and TRBJ2-4, with a tentative D call TRBD2 (5 bases). V was trimmed by 5 bases and J by 7 bases, leaving 18 bases between them. This CDR3 has 15 amino acids. CDR1 is SEHNR, CDR2 FQNEAQ, per germline (reference sequence). CDR3 in DNA: TGTGCCAGCAGCCCAAGGCCCGGGAATGGGAACATTCAGTACTTC. It specifies CASSPRPGNGNIQYF.

The CDR3, as DNA: TGTGCCAGCAGTTTAGGAGCCGGGGTTGATGCCTTAAATGAAAAACTGTTTTTT. It translates to CASSLGAGVDALNEKLFF. V usage is TRBV27 and J usage is TRBJ1-4; D is uncertain. Looked up from germline, CDR1 is MNHEY and CDR2 is SMNVEV (reference sequence). Trimming left V 2 bases short and J 5 bases short, with 21 bases between. The length of the CDR3 is 18 residues.

The genes are TRBV7-6 and TRBJ2-1; D might be TRBD1 (5 bases). Germline V gene lookup returns CDR1 SGHVS and CDR2 FNYEAQ. With 3 bases removed from V and 2 bases from J, the gap between germline ends came to 11 bases. The length of the CDR3 is 15 residues. The CDR3 bases are TGTGCCAGCAGCTTGGGGCCCACCGCCTACAATGAGCAGTTCTTC. Encoded protein: CASSLGPTAYNEQFF.

The rearrangement joins TRBV6-5 to TRBJ2-2; maybe TRBD1 (6 bases). The CDR3 is 13 residues long. Germline CDR1 and CDR2: MNHEY and SVGAGI. V lost 5 bases, J lost 8 bases, and 12 bases lay in between. The CDR3 region is CASSPQQGGELFF. CDR3 coding DNA: TGTGCCAGCAGTCCCCAACAGGGAGGGGAGCTGTTTTTT.

This clone was counted a single time. The sample carries other DNA sequences with the same CDR3. The V gene is TRBV7-2, the J gene TRBJ2-5; no clear D. V was pared by 0 bases and J by 2 bases, with 4 bases between. Germline lookup yields CDR1 SGHTA and CDR2 FQGNSA. The length of the CDR3 is 13 residues. The CDR3 DNA follows: TGTGCCAGCAGCTTAGCTGTGCAAGAGACCCAGTACTTC. Protein: CASSLAVQETQYF.

The rearrangement links TRBV27 to TRBJ1-6; D gene uncertain. The CDR3 spans 14 residues. Trimming took 6 bases from V and 7 from J, leaving 13 bases between them. From germline, CDR1 is MNHEY and CDR2 SMNVEV (reference sequence). Here the CDR3 reads CASSRGPSNSPLHF. In nucleotides, the CDR3 is TGTGCCAGCAGCCGTGGACCGTCGAATTCACCCCTCCACTTT.

The chain combines TRBV2 with TRBJ1-1; no clear D. This CDR3 has 12 amino acids. V dropped 6 bases and J dropped 6 bases, with 11 bases sitting between them. Germline values: CDR1 SNHLY, CDR2 FYNNEI. In DNA form, the CDR3 reads TGTGCCAGCAGGGTCGACTTGGCTGAAGCTTTCTTT. This gives the protein CASRVDLAEAFF.

The chain uses TRBV4-3 and TRBJ1-1; D remains ambiguous. The germline V gene has CDR1 LGHNA and CDR2 YSLEER. The CDR3 totals 15 residues. V was clipped by 0 bases and J by 0 bases, with 8 bases between them. The CDR3 DNA sequence: TGCGCCAGCAGCCAAGATCGGTACATGAACACTGAAGCTTTCTTT. Translation gives CASSQDRYMNTEAFF.

This chain links TRBV2 with TRBJ1-2; 8 positions match TRBD1. The CDR3 runs 12 residues. In germline, CDR1 is SNHLY, CDR2 FYNNEI. Here the CDR3 DNA reads TGTGCTAAGGGGCAGGGGGCTCGGGGCTACACCTTC. Translation: CAKGQGARGYTF.

The rearrangement links TRBV7-2 to TRBJ2-7; 8 bases map to TRBD2. This CDR3 has 14 amino acids. The junction had 9 bases not matched to a gene; V was cut back by 4 bases and J by 7 bases. Germline V lookup: CDR1 SGHTA, CDR2 FQGNSA. CDR3 DNA: TGTGCCAGCAGCTCTAAACGGGGGACTAGGGAGCAGTACTTC. It codes for CASSSKRGTREQYF.

The chain combines TRBV7-2 with TRBJ1-1; the D gene is possibly TRBD1 (5 bases). V dropped 7 bases and J dropped 5 bases, with 20 bases sitting between them. Looked up from germline, CDR1 is SGHTA and CDR2 is FQGNSA. The CDR3 is made up of 15 amino acids. The CDR3 nucleotides are TGTGCCAGCACCTCACCACACGGAAAGGGGACTGAAGCTTTCTTT. Encoded protein: CASTSPHGKGTEAFF.

The rearrangement links TRBV18 to TRBJ1-3; D unclear. Trimming cost V 6 bases and J 0 bases, with 12 bases left between them. CDR1 is KGHSH and CDR2 is LQKENI in the germline V gene. The CDR3 totals 15 residues. CDR3: CASSSNSVSGNTIYF. Here the CDR3 DNA reads TGTGCCAGCTCCTCTAACAGTGTCTCTGGAAACACCATATATTTT.

This clone was observed a few times. V gene TRBV19 combines with J gene TRBJ2-6; D might be TRBD2 (6 bases). With 7 bases removed from V and 0 bases from J, the gap between germline ends came to 10 bases. Germline CDR1 is LNHDA and CDR2 is SQIVND (reference sequence). The CDR3 is 15 residues long. The CDR3: CASIGSHSGANVLTF. CDR3 DNA sequence: TGTGCCAGTATCGGGAGTCACTCTGGGGCCAACGTCCTGACTTTC.

This clone appeared once. This rearrangement joins TRBV5-1 to TRBJ1-5; D is undetermined. V was trimmed by 2 bases and J by 4 bases, leaving 16 bases between them. The CDR3 runs to 16 residues. Germline CDR1 SGHRS, CDR2 YFSETQ. Written as DNA, the CDR3 is TGCGCCAGCAGCTTCGACGCGGTCGATGGGAATCAGCCCCAGCATTTT. This translates into CASSFDAVDGNQPQHF.

The chain employs TRBV4-1 and TRBJ1-5, with 8 bases aligning to TRBD1. Germline CDR1 MGHRA, CDR2 YSYEKL. Germline trimming cut 3 bases from V and 6 bases from J; bases unmatched to any gene: 7. This CDR3 is built from 15 residues. CDR3 sequence reads: CASSQPDRDVQPQHF. CDR3 coding DNA: TGCGCCAGCAGCCAGCCGGACAGGGATGTTCAGCCCCAGCATTTT.